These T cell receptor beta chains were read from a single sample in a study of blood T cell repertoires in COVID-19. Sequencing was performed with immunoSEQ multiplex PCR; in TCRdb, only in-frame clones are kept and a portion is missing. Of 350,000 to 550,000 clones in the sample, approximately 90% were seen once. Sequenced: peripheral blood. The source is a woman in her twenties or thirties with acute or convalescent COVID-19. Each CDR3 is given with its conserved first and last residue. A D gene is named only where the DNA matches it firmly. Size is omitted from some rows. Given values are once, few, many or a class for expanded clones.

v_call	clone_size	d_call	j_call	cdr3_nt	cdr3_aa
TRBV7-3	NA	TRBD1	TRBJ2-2	TGTGCCAGCAGGTTGGGACAGGGAATCCCCGGGGAGCTGTTTTTT	CASRLGQGIPGELFF
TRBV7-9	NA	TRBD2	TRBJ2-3	TGTGCCAGCAGCTCAAGGACTAGCGGGGGGGCCCCGGATACGCAGTATTTT	CASSSRTSGGAPDTQYF
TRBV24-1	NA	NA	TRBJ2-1	TGTGCCACCAGTGATCGAACTAGCCTCTCCTACAATGAGCAGTTCTTC	CATSDRTSLSYNEQFF
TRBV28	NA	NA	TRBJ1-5	TGTGCCAGCAGTTGGAGAGGGTCCAAGTTTCTTATCCTTTCTAGCAATCAGCCCCAGCATTTT	CASSWRGSKFLILSSNQPQHF
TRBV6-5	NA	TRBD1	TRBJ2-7	TGTGCCAGCAGCCTAAGGACAGGACCCACCTACGAGCAGTACTTC	CASSLRTGPTYEQYF
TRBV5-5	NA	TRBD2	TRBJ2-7	TGTGCCAGCAGCTTGGCGAACTTAGCGGGGGGTCTATGGATCTACGAGCAGTACTTC	CASSLANLAGGLWIYEQYF
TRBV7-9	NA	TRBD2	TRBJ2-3	TGTGCCAGCAGCATCCCCCCGGAATACACTAGCGGGGGCTCAGATACGCAGTATTTT	CASSIPPEYTSGGSDTQYF
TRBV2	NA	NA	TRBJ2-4	TGTGCCAGCAGTGAAGGCAGGGCAAGGAACATTCAGTACTTC	CASSEGRARNIQYF
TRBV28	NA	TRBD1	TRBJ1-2	TGTGCCAGCAGTTCAAGTCGGGTAGGGGGCGTTGGCTACACCTTC	CASSSSRVGGVGYTF
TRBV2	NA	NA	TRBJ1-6	TGTGCCAGCAGAGTAGGTGACCGGAGCTCCTATAATTCACCCCTCCACTTT	CASRVGDRSSYNSPLHF
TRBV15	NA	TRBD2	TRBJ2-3	TGTGCCACCAGCAGGAGCGGGGGTCGAGGTGGCGGCACAGATACGCAGTATTTT	CATSRSGGRGGGTDTQYF
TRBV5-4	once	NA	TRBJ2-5	TGTGCCAGCAGCCGGTTCTCCGCGGGCGTGGAGACCCAGTACTTC	CASSRFSAGVETQYF
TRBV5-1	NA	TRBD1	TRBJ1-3	TGCGCCAGCAGCTCAGGGGGCAGCCTGTCTGGAAACACCATATATTTT	CASSSGGSLSGNTIYF
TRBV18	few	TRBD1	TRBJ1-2	TGTGCCAGCTCACCCGGGACAGCCTATGGCTACACCTTC	CASSPGTAYGYTF
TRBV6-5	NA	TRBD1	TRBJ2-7	TGTGCCAGCTCCTTGACAGGGGGCGGTGAGCAGTACTTC	CASSLTGGGEQYF
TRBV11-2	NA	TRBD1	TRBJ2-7	TGTGCCAGCAGCTTAGGGACAGGCTACGAGCAGTACTTC	CASSLGTGYEQYF
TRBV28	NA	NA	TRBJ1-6	TGTGCCAGCAGTTTGGGGGCTATTGATTCACCCCTCCACTTT	CASSLGAIDSPLHF
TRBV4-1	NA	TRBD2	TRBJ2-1	TGCGCCAGCAGCCAAGATCCCGGGGGGTCTGGGTACAATGAGCAGTTCTTC	CASSQDPGGSGYNEQFF